What follows is one T cell receptor beta chain and its context. This sample stems from a study of cytomegalovirus exposure and HLA in healthy donors. Germline lookup yields CDR1 MDHEN and CDR2 SYDVKM. This CDR3 has 11 amino acids. The germline V and J ends were trimmed by 5 bases and 3 bases, with 5 bases remaining between them. 60 Vbeta and 13 Jbeta primers were used in PCR. Method: immunoSEQ multiplex PCR; TCRdb's copy keeps in-frame clones and lacks some. The sample contains 130,000 or so clones, 65% to 90% of which appear only once. The sequencing input was PBMCs. The chain has TRBV28 and TRBJ2-7, with D hard to call. The receptor comes from a woman aged 40 to 55 in good health and CMV-seronegative. DNA for the CDR3: TGTGCCAGCAGTCAAAACTACGAGCAGTACTTC. Its protein product is CASSQNYEQYF.